Presented here are 26 T cell receptor beta chains from one specimen sequenced in a study of control samples from healthy donors and cancer patients (dated by TCRdb to the early 2020s). The library was produced with the immunoSEQ multiplex PCR assay. What TCRdb holds here is the immuneACCESS table cut down to in-frame rearrangements. Part of the clones is not present; checked against another copy, under half of the missing clones reflect an unresolved V gene, and the others are unexplained. In this sample the table shows around 100,000 clones, 80% to 90% of which occur a single time. The ten largest clonotypes hold roughly an eighth of the sample. Sequencing input: blood. These receptor sequences come from a man between 25 and 39 years old in good health.

The CDR3 bases are TGTGCCAGCAGCAGGGATCAGGAACAGCCCCAGCATTTT. It specifies CASSRDQEQPQHF. The gene calls are TRBV7-2 and TRBJ1-5; D remains unclear. The germline CDR1 and CDR2 sequences are SGHTA and FQGNSA. The CDR3 has 13 amino acids. Trimming stripped 5 bases from V and 7 bases from J, with 12 bases between.

The V and J genes are TRBV10-1 and TRBJ1-1, with TRBD1 matching 7 bases. This CDR3 spans 16 amino acids. CDR1 is WNHNN, CDR2 SYGVQD, per germline (reference sequence). The V and J ends lost 2 bases and 5 bases, in that order; junction bases with no gene match: 11. CDR3 sequence reads: CASSEPTDRARTEAFF. DNA of the CDR3: TGCGCCAGCAGTGAGCCAACAGACAGGGCTCGGACTGAAGCTTTCTTT.

This clone was picked up one time. The chain couples TRBV3-1 (or the pseudogene TRBV3-2) to TRBJ2-7, with 8 bases identical to TRBD2. The CDR3 has 15 residues. Germline loops: CDR1 LGHDT, CDR2 YNNKEL (reference sequence). J lost 3 bases, V lost 6 bases, and 10 bases had no gene match. The CDR3 bases are TGTGCCAGCAGTCGCTCGGGACTAGGGGACTACGAGCAGTACTTC. Protein sequence: CASSRSGLGDYEQYF.

J is TRBJ2-3 and V is TRBV5-5, with D tentatively TRBD2 (5 bases). Per the germline V gene, CDR1 is SGHKS and CDR2 is YYEKEE (reference sequence). V was cut by 2 bases and J by 0 bases, with 10 bases left in between. The CDR3 length is 15 residues. CDR3 sequence reads: CASSFLGGSTDTQYF. For the CDR3, the DNA is TGTGCCAGCAGCTTTCTTGGCGGGAGCACAGATACGCAGTATTTT. Full variable domain (missing parts from reference TRBV5-5 and TRBJ2-3): DAGVTQSPTHLIKTRGQQVTLRCSPISGHKSVSWYQQVLGQGPQFIFQYYEKEERGRGNFPDRFSARQFPNYSSELNVNALLLGDSALYLCASSFLGGSTDTQYFGPGTRLTVL.

J is TRBJ1-2 and V is TRBV5-4; TRBD1 aligns across 8 bases. CDR1 and CDR2 (germline): SGHNT, YYREEE (reference sequence). After removal of 4 bases from V and 6 bases from J, the junction contained 14 bases not matched to a gene. CDR3 length: 16 amino acids. CDR3 residues: CASSQDRGRGRNGYTF. Here the CDR3 DNA reads TGTGCCAGCAGCCAGGATCGGGGCAGGGGGCGGAATGGCTACACCTTC.

V usage is TRBV3-1 (or the pseudogene TRBV3-2) and J usage is TRBJ2-3; 10 bases agree with TRBD2. V trimming: 6 bases; J trimming: 7 bases; junction bases outside the gene matches: 7. The germline V gene has CDR1 LGHDT and CDR2 YNNKEL (reference sequence). This CDR3 region has 14 residues. This CDR3 reads CASSQSGRAYTQYF. For the CDR3, the DNA is TGTGCCAGCAGTCAAAGCGGGAGGGCCTATACGCAGTATTTT.

The CDR3 nucleotides read TGTGCCAGCAGTTGGGGGCAGAACTATGGCTACACCTTC. It codes for CASSWGQNYGYTF. The rearrangement links TRBV28 to TRBJ1-2, with D possibly matching TRBD1 (6 bases). The V and J ends lost 4 bases and 2 bases respectively, with 8 bases between them. The CDR3 totals 13 residues. Germline CDR1 MDHEN, CDR2 SYDVKM.

V is TRBV28 and J is TRBJ2-7; 10 bases match TRBD2. This CDR3 region has 16 residues. Trimming removed 7 bases from V and 4 bases from J; junction bases left unmatched: 13. Per the germline V gene, CDR1 is MDHEN and CDR2 is SYDVKM. The CDR3 sequence: CASTNLFSSGSYEQYF. CDR3 nucleotide sequence: TGTGCCAGCACCAACCTCTTCTCTAGCGGGAGTTACGAGCAGTACTTC.

This clone showed up just once. The CDR3 nucleotides read TGTGCCAGCAGTTCAAGGCGGGCGGAAAAACTGTTTTTT. This encodes CASSSRRAEKLFF. The genes are TRBV12-3 or TRBV12-4 and TRBJ1-4; no reliable D call. The CDR3 totals 13 residues. V dropped 4 bases and J dropped 8 bases, with 11 bases sitting between them.

The V and J genes are TRBV30 and TRBJ2-2; no clear D gene. With 0 bases removed from V and 6 bases from J, the gap between germline ends came to 8 bases. Germline values: CDR1 GTSNPN, CDR2 SVGIG (reference sequence). CDR3 size: 13 residues. CDR3 in DNA: TGTGCCTGGAGTGTACAGTACGCCGGGGAGCTGTTTTTT. It specifies CAWSVQYAGELFF. The variable domain in full, completed from reference TRBV30 and TRBJ2-2, reads SQTIHQWPATLVQPVGSPLSLECTVEGTSNPNLYWYRQAAGRGLQLLFYSVGIGQISSEVPQNLSASRPQDRQFILSSKKLLLSDSGFYLCAWSVQYAGELFFGEGSRLTVL.

The J gene is TRBJ2-6, the V gene TRBV7-2, with D unresolved. The CDR3 spans 17 residues. The V and J ends lost 1 base and 0 bases respectively, with 10 bases between them. Per germline, CDR1 SGHTA and CDR2 FQGNSA. DNA of the CDR3: TGTGCCAGCAGCTTAGTGGTGCTTAGCTCTGGGGCCAACGTCCTGACTTTC. This codes for CASSLVVLSSGANVLTF.

The CDR3 nucleotides read TGTGCCACCAGCACCACCGCCAGCAGGTCTGGGGCCAACGTCCTGACTTTC. This translates into CATSTTASRSGANVLTF. The chain links TRBV15 to TRBJ2-6; D ambiguous. CDR3 length: 17 residues. The ends were cut back, 4 bases at V and 1 base at J, with 14 bases in the middle. Per germline, CDR1 LNHNV and CDR2 YYDKDF (reference sequence).

V usage is TRBV7-9 and J usage is TRBJ2-4; 10 bases fit TRBD1. After removal of 5 bases from V and 2 bases from J, the junction contained 9 bases not matched to a gene. The CDR3 has 17 amino acids. Germline values: CDR1 SEHNR, CDR2 FQNEAQ (reference sequence). The CDR3 protein is CASSQGQGVRPKNIQYF. The CDR3 DNA follows: TGTGCCAGCAGCCAAGGACAGGGGGTTAGACCCAAAAACATTCAGTACTTC.

The chain couples TRBV20-1 to TRBJ1-5, with D hard to call. The ends were cut back, 3 bases at V and 5 bases at J, with 11 bases in the middle. Germline loops: CDR1 DFQATT, CDR2 SNEGSKA (reference sequence). The CDR3 contains 13 residues. DNA for the CDR3: TGCAGTGCTAGTGTGGGGTGGGATCAGCCCCAGCATTTT. Its protein is CSASVGWDQPQHF.

V and J are TRBV28 and TRBJ2-1; 15 bases match TRBD2. The V segment lost 8 bases and the J segment 6 bases; nucleotides outside the gene matches: 17. The CDR3 sequence is 19 residues long. The germline V gene encodes CDR1 MDHEN and CDR2 SYDVKM. CDR3 DNA: TGTGCCAGCCACTCAGGGGGACTAGCGGGAGGAATGGGCCTCAATGAGCAGTTCTTC. It specifies CASHSGGLAGGMGLNEQFF.

V gene TRBV5-3 combines with J gene TRBJ2-7; 7 nucleotides match TRBD1. TRBV5-3 is an ORF, and what it does is uncertain. This CDR3 has 15 amino acids. Trimming removed 5 bases from V and 4 bases from J; junction bases left unmatched: 12. The CDR3 sequence is CARRQRQGLGYEQYF. DNA of the CDR3: TGTGCCAGAAGACAGCGACAGGGTTTAGGTTACGAGCAGTACTTC.

The chain is built from TRBV28 and TRBJ2-7; D could derive from TRBD1 or TRBD2 (6 bases each). This CDR3 region has 16 residues. V was trimmed by 1 base and J by 3 bases, leaving 16 bases between them. Germline V CDR1 and CDR2: MDHEN, SYDVKM. The CDR3 region is CASSLSWRGVRYEQYF. CDR3 coding DNA: TGTGCCAGCAGTTTATCCTGGAGGGGGGTGCGCTACGAGCAGTACTTC.

The CDR3 nucleotides are TGTGCCACCAAGGGGCAGGTACAAGAGACCCAGTACTTC. It translates to CATKGQVQETQYF. The V and J genes are TRBV2 and TRBJ2-5; TRBD1 is a possible D gene (5 bases). This CDR3 is 13 amino acids long. Deletions cut 10 bases from V and 2 bases from J, with 14 bases between. Germline CDR1 SNHLY, CDR2 FYNNEI.

Here the CDR3 DNA reads TGTGCCAGCTCACCTCGGGGACGGGACCAGGGCCCCCACAATGAGCAGTTCTTC. Translation gives CASSPRGRDQGPHNEQFF. V gene TRBV18 combines with J gene TRBJ2-1; D possibly matches TRBD1 or TRBD2 (5 bases each). This CDR3 has 18 amino acids. CDR1 and CDR2 (germline): KGHSH, LQKENI. Trimming removed 3 bases from V and 5 bases from J, with 23 bases in between. Full variable domain (outside the CDR3, taken from reference TRBV18 and TRBJ2-1): NAGVMQNPRHLVRRRGQEARLRCSPMKGHSHVYWYRQLPEEGLKFMVYLQKENIIDESGMPKERFSAEFPKEGPSILRIQQVVRGDSAAYFCASSPRGRDQGPHNEQFFGPGTRLTVL.

The V gene is TRBV6-1, the J gene TRBJ2-2; 8 nucleotides line up with TRBD1. Germline V lookup: CDR1 MNHNS, CDR2 SASEGT. The J segment lost 8 bases and the V segment lost 1 base, leaving 12 bases of the junction unmatched. The CDR3 has 17 residues. The CDR3 region has the DNA TGTGCCAGCAGTGAAGGCCGACAGGGGATTTGGGTAGGGGAGCTGTTTTTT. This codes for CASSEGRQGIWVGELFF.

This sequence joins TRBV5-6 and TRBJ2-7, with D unresolved. This CDR3 spans 15 amino acids. V was cut by 5 bases and J by 1 base, with 16 bases left in between. CDR1 SGHDT and CDR2 YYEEEE come from the germline V gene. The CDR3 sequence is CASSLKGWASYEQYF. DNA for the CDR3: TGTGCCAGCAGTTTGAAGGGATGGGCATCCTACGAGCAGTACTTC.

The chain is built from TRBV28 and TRBJ2-5; TRBD1 aligns across 7 bases. The germline V gene has CDR1 MDHEN and CDR2 SYDVKM. The V gene end was trimmed by 5 bases and the J gene end by 5 bases; junction bases not matched to a gene: 8. There are 14 residues in the CDR3. CDR3 sequence: CASSKTGVRETQYF. The CDR3 region has the DNA TGTGCCAGCAGTAAAACAGGGGTTCGGGAGACCCAGTACTTC. The whole variable domain, remainder taken from reference TRBV28 and TRBJ2-5, is DVKVTQSSRYLVKRTGEKVFLECVQDMDHENMFWYRQDPGLGLRLIYFSYDVKMKEKGDIPEGYSVSREKKERFSLILESASTNQTSMYLCASSKTGVRETQYFGPGTRLLVL.

This clone was detected once. V is TRBV27 and J is TRBJ1-5, with D hard to call. CDR1 and CDR2 (germline): MNHEY, SMNVEV (reference sequence). The V end was cut by 4 bases, the J end by 2 bases, with 12 bases between. The CDR3 covers 15 residues. The CDR3 bases are TGTGCCAGCAGTTCGGGCCCCGAGGGCAATCAGCCCCAGCATTTT. It is translated as CASSSGPEGNQPQHF.

CDR3: CASSGWDRGIHEQYF. CDR3 DNA: TGTGCCAGCAGTGGGTGGGACAGGGGAATCCACGAGCAGTACTTC. The chain carries TRBV27 and TRBJ2-7; 10 bases are a match to TRBD1. With 5 bases clipped from V and 5 bases from J, the junction kept 9 bases outside the gene matches. Germline values: CDR1 MNHEY, CDR2 SMNVEV (reference sequence). This CDR3 is 15 amino acids long.

This clone has just one count. This sequence joins TRBV3-1 (or the pseudogene TRBV3-2) and TRBJ2-5; tentatively, D is TRBD1 or TRBD2 (6 bases each). The V and J ends lost 1 base and 5 bases respectively, with 8 bases between them. CDR3 length: 13 residues. Germline CDR1 reads LGHDT; CDR2 reads YNNKEL (reference sequence). The CDR3 sequence: CASSQGGGETQYF. The CDR3 DNA reads as TGTGCCAGCAGCCAAGGAGGGGGGGAGACCCAGTACTTC.

The V gene is TRBV6-6, the J gene TRBJ1-1, with D unclear. The CDR3 runs 13 residues. The germline V and J ends were trimmed by 6 bases and 5 bases, with 13 bases remaining between them. Germline-derived CDR1 and CDR2 are MNHNY and SVGAGI (reference sequence). The CDR3 region has the DNA TGTGCCAGCAGCCGTCACCCACTGACTGAAGCTTTCTTT. This codes for CASSRHPLTEAFF.